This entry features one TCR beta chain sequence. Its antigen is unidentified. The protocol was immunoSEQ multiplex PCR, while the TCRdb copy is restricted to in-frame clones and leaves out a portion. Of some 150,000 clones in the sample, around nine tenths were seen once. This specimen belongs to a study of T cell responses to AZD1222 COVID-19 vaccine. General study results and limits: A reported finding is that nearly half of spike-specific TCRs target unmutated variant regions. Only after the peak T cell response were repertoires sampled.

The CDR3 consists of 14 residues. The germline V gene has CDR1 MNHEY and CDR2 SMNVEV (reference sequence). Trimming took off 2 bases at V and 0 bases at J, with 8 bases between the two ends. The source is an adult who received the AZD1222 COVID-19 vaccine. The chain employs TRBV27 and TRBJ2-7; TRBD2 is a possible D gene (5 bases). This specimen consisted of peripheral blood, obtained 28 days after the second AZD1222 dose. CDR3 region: CASSLKRGSYEQYF. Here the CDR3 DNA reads TGTGCCAGCAGTTTAAAACGGGGCTCCTACGAGCAGTACTTC.